The present T cell receptor (beta chain) was sequenced within a study of T cell responses to AZD1222 COVID-19 vaccine. Turning to the study itself: Combined were second doses at about 4 or about 12 weeks.

Note on this clone: No antigen is known for it.

Germline loops: CDR1 SSHAT, CDR2 FNYEAQ (reference sequence). V was clipped by 1 base and J by 3 bases, with 7 bases between them. There are 13 residues in the CDR3. Repertoires were generated with immunoSEQ multiplex PCR, while TCRdb's copy carries only in-frame clones and drops some. This sample has under 100,000 clones, with roughly 85% found just once. Findings and caveats of the study: Unmutated variant regions are reportedly the target of nearly half of TCRs that are spike-specific. CD4 TCRs covered the whole spike, strongest at regions 160-218 and 743-854. It was only five to seven AZD1222 recipients who were seropositive at baseline.

This sample comprised peripheral blood, obtained on day 0 of AZD1222 vaccination. The clonotype originates from an adult in good health. V usage is TRBV7-7 and J usage is TRBJ2-7; D remains ambiguous. CDR3 region: CASSLEAGYEQYF. CDR3 sequence (DNA): TGTGCCAGCAGCTTAGAGGCAGGCTACGAGCAGTACTTC.